This T cell receptor beta chain was identified in a study of shared clonotypes between healthy human individuals. The trim removed 7 bases at V and 2 bases at J, leaving 11 bases unmatched. CDR1 and CDR2 (germline): MNHEY, SMNVEV (reference sequence). The CDR3 extends over 16 amino acids. CD45RO-negative, CCR7-positively selected cells formed the naive CD8 fraction, excluding terminally differentiated effector memory CD45RA+ cells. Recent vaccinations or acute infections were absent in the healthy HIV-negative adult donors. Study findings and constraints: Among the subsets, naive ones generally showed larger estimated richness than memory ones.

Notes on this clone: Its target is unknown.

Researchers ran the assay at a deep level. For every subset, genomic DNA was evenly distributed across several immunoSEQ plates. Clones were read by immunoSEQ multiplex PCR, and TCRdb kept only the in-frame ones, dropping some. This sample has millions of clones, with 85% to 95% found just once. The chain is built from TRBV27 and TRBJ2-3; 8 bases map to TRBD2. Input material: naive CD8+ T cells from PBMCs. The receptor was isolated from a man aged 18 to 30 in good health. Some clones in this sample may be carry-over from other donors' samples. In DNA form, the CDR3 reads TGTGCCAGCACCCCTCGTCCGCGGGAGGCCACAGATACGCAGTATTTT. This gives the protein CASTPRPREATDTQYF.